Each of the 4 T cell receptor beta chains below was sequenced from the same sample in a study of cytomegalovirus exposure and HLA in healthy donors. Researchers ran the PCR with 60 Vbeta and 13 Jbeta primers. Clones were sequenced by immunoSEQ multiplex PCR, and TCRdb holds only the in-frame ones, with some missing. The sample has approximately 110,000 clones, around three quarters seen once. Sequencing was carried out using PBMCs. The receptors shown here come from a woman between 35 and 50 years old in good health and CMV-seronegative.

CDR3 sequence: CASIHTDTQYF. CDR3 DNA: TGTGCCAGCATCCACACAGATACGCAGTATTTT. The V gene is TRBV6-6, the J gene TRBJ2-3; D is undetermined. Germline V gene lookup returns CDR1 MNHNY and CDR2 SVGAGI (reference sequence). The CDR3 totals 11 residues. V was clipped by 7 bases and J by 2 bases, with 4 bases between them.

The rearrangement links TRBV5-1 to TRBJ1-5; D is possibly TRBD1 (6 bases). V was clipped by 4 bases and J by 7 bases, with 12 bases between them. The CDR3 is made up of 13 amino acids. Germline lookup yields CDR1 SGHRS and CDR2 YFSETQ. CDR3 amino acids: CASSEDSGQPQHF. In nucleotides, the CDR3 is TGCGCCAGCAGCGAGGACAGTGGCCAGCCCCAGCATTTT.

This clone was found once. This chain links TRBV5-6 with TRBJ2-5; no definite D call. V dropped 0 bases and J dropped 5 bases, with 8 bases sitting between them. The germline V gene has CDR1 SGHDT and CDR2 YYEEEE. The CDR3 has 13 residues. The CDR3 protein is CASSLAGGETQYF. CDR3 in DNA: TGTGCCAGCAGCTTGGCGGGTGGGGAGACCCAGTACTTC.

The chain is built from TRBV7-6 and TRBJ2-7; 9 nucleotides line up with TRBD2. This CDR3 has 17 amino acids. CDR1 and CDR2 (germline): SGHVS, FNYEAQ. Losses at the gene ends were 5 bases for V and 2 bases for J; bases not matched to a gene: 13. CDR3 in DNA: TGTGCCAGCAGCGTCAGACTAGCGGAGTGGACACCCTACGAGCAGTACTTC. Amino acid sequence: CASSVRLAEWTPYEQYF.